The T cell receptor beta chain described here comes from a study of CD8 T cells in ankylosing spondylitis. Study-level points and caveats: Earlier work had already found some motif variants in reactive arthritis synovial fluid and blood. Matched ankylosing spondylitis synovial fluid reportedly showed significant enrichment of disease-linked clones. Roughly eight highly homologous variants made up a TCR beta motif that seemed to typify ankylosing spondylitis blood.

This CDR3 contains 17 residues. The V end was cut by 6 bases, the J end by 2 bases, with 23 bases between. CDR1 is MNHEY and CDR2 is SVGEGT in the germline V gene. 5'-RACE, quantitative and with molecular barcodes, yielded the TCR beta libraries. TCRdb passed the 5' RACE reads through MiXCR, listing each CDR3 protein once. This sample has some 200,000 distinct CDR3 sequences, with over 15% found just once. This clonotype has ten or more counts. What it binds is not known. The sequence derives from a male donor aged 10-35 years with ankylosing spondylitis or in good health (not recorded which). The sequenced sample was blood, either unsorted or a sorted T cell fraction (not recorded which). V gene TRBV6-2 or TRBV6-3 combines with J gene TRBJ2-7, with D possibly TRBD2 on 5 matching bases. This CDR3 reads CASSLGSATPRTYEQYF. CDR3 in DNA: TGTGCCAGCAGCCTGGGGAGCGCGACCCCTCGGACCTACGAGCAGTACTTC.